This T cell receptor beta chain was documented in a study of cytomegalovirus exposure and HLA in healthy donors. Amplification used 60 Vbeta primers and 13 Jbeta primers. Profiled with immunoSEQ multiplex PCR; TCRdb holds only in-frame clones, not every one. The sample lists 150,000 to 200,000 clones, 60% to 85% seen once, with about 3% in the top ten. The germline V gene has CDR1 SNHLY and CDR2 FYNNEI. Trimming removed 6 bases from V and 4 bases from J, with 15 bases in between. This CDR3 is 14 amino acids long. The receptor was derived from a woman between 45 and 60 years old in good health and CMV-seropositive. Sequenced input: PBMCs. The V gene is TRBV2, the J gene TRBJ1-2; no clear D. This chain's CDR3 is CASSPGREIYGYTF. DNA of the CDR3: TGTGCCAGCAGCCCGGGTAGAGAAATCTATGGCTACACCTTC.